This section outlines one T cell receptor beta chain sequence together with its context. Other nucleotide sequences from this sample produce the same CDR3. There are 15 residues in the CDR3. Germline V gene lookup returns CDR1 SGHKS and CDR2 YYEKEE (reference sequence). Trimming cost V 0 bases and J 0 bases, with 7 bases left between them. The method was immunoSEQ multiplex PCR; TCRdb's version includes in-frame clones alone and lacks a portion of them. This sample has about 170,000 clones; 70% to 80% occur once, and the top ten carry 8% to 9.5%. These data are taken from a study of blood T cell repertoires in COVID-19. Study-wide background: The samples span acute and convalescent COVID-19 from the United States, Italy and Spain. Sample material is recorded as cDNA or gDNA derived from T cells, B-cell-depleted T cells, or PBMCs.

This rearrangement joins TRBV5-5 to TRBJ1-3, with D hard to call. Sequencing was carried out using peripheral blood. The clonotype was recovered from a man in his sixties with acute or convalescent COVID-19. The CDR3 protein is CASSLGGSSGNTIYF. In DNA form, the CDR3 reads TGTGCCAGCAGCTTGGGCGGGAGCTCTGGAAACACCATATATTTT.